Detailed here is one T cell receptor beta chain. This record comes from a study of OX40 agonist ivuxolimab in advanced cancers. The overall study: The diagnoses of dose-escalation patients were hepatocellular carcinoma, melanoma, renal cell or head and neck cancer.

Clones were sequenced by immunoSEQ multiplex PCR, and TCRdb holds only the in-frame ones, with some missing. Here the sample spans 9,500 to 12,000 clones, just over 85% being singletons. The CDR3 spans 14 residues. Trimming took off 1 base at V and 2 bases at J, with 8 bases between the two ends. Germline V lookup: CDR1 SEHNR, CDR2 FQNEAQ (reference sequence). This sequence was found in an adult with an advanced solid tumor such as melanoma, head and neck, liver or kidney cancer. The chain combines TRBV7-9 with TRBJ1-1; D is unclear. The sequencing here drew on CD4+ or CD8+ T cells sorted from blood, taken in a trial of the OX40 agonist ivuxolimab. Here the CDR3 DNA reads TGTGCCAGCAGCTTAGTGCGGGGTAACACTGAAGCTTTCTTT. As protein: CASSLVRGNTEAFF.